This TCR beta chain was found in a study of T cells in localized non-small cell lung cancer. General observations from the study: Longer overall survival was seen with higher T cell density measured in blood. As only one tumor region underwent sequencing, heterogeneity remains possible. Among the top 100 tumor clones, a median about 57 appeared in adjacent lung. There was higher T cell clonality in uninvolved adjacent lung than in tumor, and it was highest there.

The protocol was immunoSEQ multiplex PCR, while the TCRdb copy is restricted to in-frame clones and leaves out a portion. The data hold several thousand clones, with roughly half observed a single time. The CDR3 spans 14 residues. As concerns this clone: Its antigen is still unknown.

The chain combines TRBV12-2 with TRBJ1-5; the table's TRBD1 call for D was not verified on the DNA. TRBV12-2 is assigned pseudogene status. The material was lymph node tissue, obtained before any cancer treatment. This receptor was identified in a male donor aged 60 or older with stage I squamous cell lung carcinoma. CDR3: CASRLGGQNQPQHF. The CDR3 DNA reads as TGTGCAAGTCGCTTAGGGGGACAAAATCAGCCCCAGCATTTT.